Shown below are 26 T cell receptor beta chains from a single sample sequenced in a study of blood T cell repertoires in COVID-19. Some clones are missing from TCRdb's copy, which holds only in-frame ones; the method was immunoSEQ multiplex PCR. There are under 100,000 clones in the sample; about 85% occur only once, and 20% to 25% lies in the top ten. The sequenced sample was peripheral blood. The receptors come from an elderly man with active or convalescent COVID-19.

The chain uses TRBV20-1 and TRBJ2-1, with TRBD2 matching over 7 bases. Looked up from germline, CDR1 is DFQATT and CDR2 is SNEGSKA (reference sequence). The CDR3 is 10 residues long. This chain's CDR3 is CRTGGNEQFF. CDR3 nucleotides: TGCAGGACGGGGGGCAATGAGCAGTTCTTC.

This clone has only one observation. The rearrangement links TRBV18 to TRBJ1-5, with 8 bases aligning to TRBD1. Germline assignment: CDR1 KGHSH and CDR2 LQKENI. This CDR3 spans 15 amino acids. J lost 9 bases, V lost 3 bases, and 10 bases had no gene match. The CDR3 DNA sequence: TGTGCCAGCTCACCCGGGACAGGCCTGTCGGGGCCCCAGCATTTT. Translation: CASSPGTGLSGPQHF.

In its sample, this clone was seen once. This chain's CDR3 is CASSMGGGTDTQYF. In DNA form, the CDR3 reads TGTGCCAGTAGTATGGGGGGGGGCACAGATACGCAGTATTTT. The chain recombines TRBV19 with TRBJ2-3; 7 positions match TRBD2. Germline-derived CDR1 and CDR2 are LNHDA and SQIVND (reference sequence). With V trimmed by 3 bases and J by 1 base, 1 base remained unmatched. CDR3 length equals 14 residues.

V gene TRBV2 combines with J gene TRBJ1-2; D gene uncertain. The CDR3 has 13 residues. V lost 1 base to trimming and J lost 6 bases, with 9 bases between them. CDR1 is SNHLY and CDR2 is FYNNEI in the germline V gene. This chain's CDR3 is CASSEGAYNGYTF. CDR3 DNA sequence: TGTGCCAGCAGTGAAGGGGCCTACAATGGCTACACCTTC.

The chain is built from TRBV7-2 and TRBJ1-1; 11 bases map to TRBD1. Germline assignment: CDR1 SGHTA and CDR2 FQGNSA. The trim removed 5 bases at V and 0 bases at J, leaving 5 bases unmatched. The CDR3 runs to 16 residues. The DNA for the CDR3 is TGTGCCAGCAGCCCTCGGACAGGGGGCCTGAACACTGAAGCTTTCTTT. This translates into CASSPRTGGLNTEAFF.

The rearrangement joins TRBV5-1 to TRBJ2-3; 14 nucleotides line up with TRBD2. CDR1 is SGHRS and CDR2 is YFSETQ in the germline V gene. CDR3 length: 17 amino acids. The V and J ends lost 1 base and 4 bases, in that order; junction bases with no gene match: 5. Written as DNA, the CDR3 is TGCGCCAGCAGCTTGAGGGGACTAGCGGGGGCCCCAGATACGCAGTATTTT. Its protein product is CASSLRGLAGAPDTQYF.

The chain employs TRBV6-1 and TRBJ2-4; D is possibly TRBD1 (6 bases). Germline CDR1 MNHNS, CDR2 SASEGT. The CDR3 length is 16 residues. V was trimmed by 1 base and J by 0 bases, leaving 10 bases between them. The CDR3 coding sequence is TGTGCCAGCAGTGAAGGGACAGCCCTAGCCAAAAACATTCAGTACTTC. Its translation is CASSEGTALAKNIQYF.

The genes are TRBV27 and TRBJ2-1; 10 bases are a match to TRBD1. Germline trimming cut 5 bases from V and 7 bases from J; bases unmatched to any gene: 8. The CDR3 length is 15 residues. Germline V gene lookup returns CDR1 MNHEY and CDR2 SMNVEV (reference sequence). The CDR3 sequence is CASSGSGQGLNEQFF. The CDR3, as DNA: TGTGCCAGCAGTGGATCGGGACAGGGGTTGAATGAGCAGTTCTTC.

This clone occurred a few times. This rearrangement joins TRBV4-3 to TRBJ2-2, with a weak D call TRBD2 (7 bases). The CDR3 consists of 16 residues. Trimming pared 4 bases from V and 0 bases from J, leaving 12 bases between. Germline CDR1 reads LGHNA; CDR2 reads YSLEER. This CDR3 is CASSPEGGPNTGELFF. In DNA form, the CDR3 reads TGCGCCAGCAGCCCCGAGGGGGGGCCGAACACCGGGGAGCTGTTTTTT.

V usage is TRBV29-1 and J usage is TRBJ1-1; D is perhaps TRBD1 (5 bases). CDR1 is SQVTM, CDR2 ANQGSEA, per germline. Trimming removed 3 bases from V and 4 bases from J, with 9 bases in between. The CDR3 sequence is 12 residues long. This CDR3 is CSVEAGLTEAFF. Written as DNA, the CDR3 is TGCAGCGTTGAGGCGGGGCTCACTGAAGCTTTCTTT.

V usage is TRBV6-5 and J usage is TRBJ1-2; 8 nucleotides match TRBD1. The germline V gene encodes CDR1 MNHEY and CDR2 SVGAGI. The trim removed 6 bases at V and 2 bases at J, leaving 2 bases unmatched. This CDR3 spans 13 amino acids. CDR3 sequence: CASSRQGNYGYTF. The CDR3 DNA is TGTGCCAGCAGCCGACAGGGGAACTATGGCTACACCTTC.

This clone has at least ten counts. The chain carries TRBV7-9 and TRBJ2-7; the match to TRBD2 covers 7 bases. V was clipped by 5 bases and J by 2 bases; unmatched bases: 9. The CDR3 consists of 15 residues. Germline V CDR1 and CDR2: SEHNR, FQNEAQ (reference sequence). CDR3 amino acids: CASSAPWDYPYEQYF. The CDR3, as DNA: TGTGCCAGCAGCGCCCCGTGGGACTACCCCTACGAGCAGTACTTC. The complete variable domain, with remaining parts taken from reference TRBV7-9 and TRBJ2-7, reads DTGVSQNPRHKITKRGQNVTFRCDPISEHNRLYWYRQTLGQGPEFLTYFQNEAQLEKSRLLSDRFSAERPKGSFSTLEIQRTEQGDSAMYLCASSAPWDYPYEQYFGPGTRLTVT.

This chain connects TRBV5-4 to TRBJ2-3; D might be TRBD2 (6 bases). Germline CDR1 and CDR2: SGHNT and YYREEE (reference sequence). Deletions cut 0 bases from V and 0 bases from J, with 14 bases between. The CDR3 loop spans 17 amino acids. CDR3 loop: CASSLAGAGSSTDTQYF. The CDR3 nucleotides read TGTGCCAGCAGCTTGGCCGGAGCGGGTTCTAGCACAGATACGCAGTATTTT.

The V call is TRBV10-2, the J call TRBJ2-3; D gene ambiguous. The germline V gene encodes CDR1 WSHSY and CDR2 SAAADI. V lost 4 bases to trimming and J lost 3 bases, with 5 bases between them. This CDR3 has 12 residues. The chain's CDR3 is CASSVRTDTQYF. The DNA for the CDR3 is TGCGCCAGCAGTGTTCGGACAGATACGCAGTATTTT.

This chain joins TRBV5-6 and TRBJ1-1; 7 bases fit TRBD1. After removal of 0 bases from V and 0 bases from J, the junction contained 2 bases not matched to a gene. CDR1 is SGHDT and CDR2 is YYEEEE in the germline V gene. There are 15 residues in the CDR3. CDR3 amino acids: CASSLGQGMNTEAFF. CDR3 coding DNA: TGTGCCAGCAGCTTGGGACAGGGAATGAACACTGAAGCTTTCTTT.

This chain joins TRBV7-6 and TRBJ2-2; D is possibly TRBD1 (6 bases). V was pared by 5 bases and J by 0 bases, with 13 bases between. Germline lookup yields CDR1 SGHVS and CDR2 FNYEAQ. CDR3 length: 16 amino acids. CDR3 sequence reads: CASSRGGGPNTGELFF. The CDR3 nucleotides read TGTGCCAGCAGCAGGGGTGGGGGCCCGAACACCGGGGAGCTGTTTTTT. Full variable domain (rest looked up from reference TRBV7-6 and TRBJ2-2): GAGVSQSPRYKVTKRGQDVALRCDPISGHVSLYWYRQALGQGPEFLTYFNYEAQQDKSGLPNDRFSAERPEGSISTLTIQRTEQRDSAMYRCASSRGGGPNTGELFFGEGSRLTVL.

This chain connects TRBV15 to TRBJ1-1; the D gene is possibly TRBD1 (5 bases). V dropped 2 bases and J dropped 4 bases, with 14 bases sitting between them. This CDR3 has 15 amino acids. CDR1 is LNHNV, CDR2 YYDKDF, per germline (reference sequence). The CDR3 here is CATSRRRGVVTEAFF. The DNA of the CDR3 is TGTGCCACCAGCAGAAGGCGGGGCGTAGTCACTGAAGCTTTCTTT.

The CDR3 bases are TGTGCCAGCAGCCAAGGATACAGGGGAGCACCCCTCCACTTT. It specifies CASSQGYRGAPLHF. The chain links TRBV7-2 to TRBJ1-6; 7 positions agree with TRBD1. Germline V CDR1 and CDR2: SGHTA, FQGNSA. The CDR3 spans 14 residues. Trimming took 5 bases from V and 11 from J; bases not matched to a gene: 9.

The CDR3 DNA follows: TGTGCCAGCAGCCCCCTAGATGAGCAGTACTTC. Protein sequence: CASSPLDEQYF. This sequence joins TRBV5-5 and TRBJ2-7; D is undetermined. CDR3 size: 11 residues. The germline CDR1 and CDR2 sequences are SGHKS and YYEKEE (reference sequence). Deletions cut 4 bases from V and 7 bases from J, with 9 bases between.

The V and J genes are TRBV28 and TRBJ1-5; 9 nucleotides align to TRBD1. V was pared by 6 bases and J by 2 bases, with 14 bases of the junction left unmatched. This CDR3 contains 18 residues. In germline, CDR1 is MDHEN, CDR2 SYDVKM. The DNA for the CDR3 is TGTGCCAGCAGACCTCGACAGGGGGTACGATATGGCAATCAGCCCCAGCATTTT. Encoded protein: CASRPRQGVRYGNQPQHF.

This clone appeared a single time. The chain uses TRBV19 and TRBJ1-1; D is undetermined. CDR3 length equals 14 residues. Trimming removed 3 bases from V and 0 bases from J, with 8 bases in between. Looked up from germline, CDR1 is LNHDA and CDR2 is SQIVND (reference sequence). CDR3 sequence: CASSIHDMNTEAFF. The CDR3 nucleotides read TGTGCCAGTAGTATCCACGACATGAACACTGAAGCTTTCTTT.

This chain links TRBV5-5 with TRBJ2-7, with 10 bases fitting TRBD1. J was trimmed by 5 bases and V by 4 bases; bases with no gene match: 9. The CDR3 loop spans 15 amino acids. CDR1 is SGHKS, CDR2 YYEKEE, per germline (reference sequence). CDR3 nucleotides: TGTGCCAGCAGCACCAGGGGACAGGGGCTCCACGAGCAGTACTTC. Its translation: CASSTRGQGLHEQYF.

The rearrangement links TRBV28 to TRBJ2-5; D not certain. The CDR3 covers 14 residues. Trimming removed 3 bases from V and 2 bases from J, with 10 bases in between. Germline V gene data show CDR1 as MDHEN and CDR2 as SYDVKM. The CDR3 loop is CASSLITVQETQYF. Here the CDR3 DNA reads TGTGCCAGCAGTTTGATCACTGTACAAGAGACCCAGTACTTC.

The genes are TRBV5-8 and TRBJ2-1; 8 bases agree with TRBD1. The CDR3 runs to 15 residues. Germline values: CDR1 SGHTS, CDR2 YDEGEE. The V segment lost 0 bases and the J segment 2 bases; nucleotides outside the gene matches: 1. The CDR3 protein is CASSLGTGTYNEQFF. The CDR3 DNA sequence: TGTGCCAGCAGCTTGGGGACAGGGACCTACAATGAGCAGTTCTTC.

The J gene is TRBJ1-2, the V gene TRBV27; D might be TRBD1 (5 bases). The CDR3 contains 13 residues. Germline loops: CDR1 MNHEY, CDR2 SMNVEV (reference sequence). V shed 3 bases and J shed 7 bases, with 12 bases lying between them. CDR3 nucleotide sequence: TGTGCCAGCAGTTTTGGGCAGGGTGGTGGCTACACCTTC. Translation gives CASSFGQGGGYTF.

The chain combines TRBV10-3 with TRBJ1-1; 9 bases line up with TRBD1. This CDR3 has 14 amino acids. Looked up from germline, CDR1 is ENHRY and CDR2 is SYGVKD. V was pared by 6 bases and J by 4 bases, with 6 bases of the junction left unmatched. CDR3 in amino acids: CAIRPGQGITEAFF. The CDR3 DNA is TGTGCCATCAGGCCCGGACAGGGGATCACTGAAGCTTTCTTT.